This TCR beta chain is drawn from a study of T cell responses to AZD1222 COVID-19 vaccine (dated by TCRdb to the early 2020s). Context from the whole study: A total of more than 230 trial participants underwent TCR sequencing, of whom around 200 received two doses of AZD1222 and some 25 received two doses of the MenACWY control vaccine. Trial participants were enrolled by age into subgroups of 18-55, 56-69 and 70-plus years, and around 150, 28 and 57 TCR-sequenced participants, respectively, were included in these subgroups. Overall study outcomes, separate from this receptor: After two AZD1222 doses, both the breadth and the depth of spike-specific TCRs were significantly higher than at day 0 and than in MenACWY recipients. Because no samples from the day 14 peak response were available, repertoires could be characterized only after the peak T cell response. The whole spike protein was spanned by vaccine-associated CD4 TCRs, and dominant responses were seen in regions 160-218 and 743-854. Conclusions about previously exposed vaccinees are limited, since just 6 or 7 AZD1222 recipients were seropositive for SARS-CoV-2 at baseline. In the small 56-69-year group, the increase in depth fell short of significance, most likely because of low power. Participants were mostly white British, with more females than males. The authors suggested clonal diversity may have been underestimated. Reportedly, close to half of the unique spike-specific TCRs recognized epitopes lying outside the regions that are mutated in the B.1.351 and B.1.1.7 variants.

As to this clone: Its recognized antigen is unknown. Base-call qualities are not available, and no considerably larger clone is one nucleotide away.

The CDR3 regions of human TCRbeta chains were analyzed by immunosequencing. The authors' analysis ran thus. TCRs in the repertoires were compared against a reference library of SARS-CoV-2-specific TCRs that had been generated with the MIRA antigen-specificity platform. Breadth was defined as the fraction of unique TCRs that were SARS-CoV-2-associated, and depth was defined as the fraction of total T cells that were SARS-CoV-2-associated. Using the MIRA data, each spike-specific TCR was assigned both to the spike region to which the TCR was reactive and to a CD4 or CD8 class. Log10-transformed breadth and depth values were compared by one-way ANOVA with Sidak's multiple comparisons tests. This is the immuneACCESS table as TCRdb keeps it, with only in-frame sequences that have V and J called. A part of the clones is gone; compared with another copy, unresolved V genes explain less than half, and the rest is unexplained. That table is the source of V, J and clone size, and D and trimming were worked out from the DNA. This sample gives about 100,000 clones in total; around 87% of them show up just once. 4% to 5% of the sample comes from the top ten.

Explained via the paper, the time point label denotes: baseline before first vaccination. Taken with the paper, the label for treatment or condition translates to: meningococcal conjugate vaccine given as trial control. Vaccinee samples came from UK trials COV001 and COV002, including a single-blind randomized controlled phase 2/3 trial of AZD1222 (ChAdOx1 nCoV-19) in healthy adults. For TCRbeta chain sequencing, PBMC samples from trial participants were taken at day 0 and at day 28 after the second dose. The receptor was isolated from an adult in good health. The specimen comprised peripheral blood, sampled on day 0 of MenACWY control vaccination.

The DNA sequence follows: TGTGCCAGCAGCCAAGATATAGGGACAACGGGAAACACCATATATTTT. This is translated as CASSQDIGTTGNTIYF. This receptor chain uses TRBV3-1 (or the pseudogene TRBV3-2) and TRBJ1-3, and the D gene may be TRBD1, 6 bases matching. The CDR3 goes from the cysteine to the phenylalanine over 16 residues. The kept DNA is CDR3 alone, 48 bases in frame from the first base. Cut back by 0 bases and 4 bases, the V and J ends lie 13 bases apart. As encoded in the germline V gene (reference sequence), CDR1 is LGHDT while CDR2 is YNNKEL.